This entry features one T cell receptor beta chain sequence. The sample comes from a study of blood T cell repertoires in COVID-19. Study in general: Material from acute and convalescent COVID-19 was sourced from the United States, Italy and Spain.

Original handling: Amplification of reference gene primers provided the estimated nucleated cell counts. Method: immunoSEQ multiplex PCR; TCRdb's copy keeps in-frame clones and lacks some. V and J calls and clone size follow that table, whereas D and trimming were derived from the DNA. Of about 75,000 clones listed, roughly 84% were seen once; the top ten hold around 20%. J was trimmed by 3 bases and V by 8 bases; bases with no gene match: 7. This CDR3 contains 15 residues. Germline V CDR1 and CDR2: LGHNT, FRNRAP. The material sequenced was peripheral blood. This TCR derives from a woman aged 45-59 years with acute or convalescent COVID-19. The rearrangement links TRBV12-5 to TRBJ2-2; 9 nucleotides line up with TRBD1. CDR3 bases: TGTGCTAGTAAACAGGGGGCGCATGACACCGGGGAGCTGTTTTTT. Its protein product is CASKQGAHDTGELFF.